This T cell receptor (beta chain) originates from a study of cytomegalovirus exposure and HLA in healthy donors. The CDR3 is 14 amino acids. Germline-derived CDR1 and CDR2 are LGHNA and YNFKEQ. Trimming took off 3 bases at V and 1 base at J, with 9 bases between the two ends. 60 Vbeta and 13 Jbeta primers were used in PCR. TCRdb keeps only in-frame clones here, not all; method: immunoSEQ multiplex PCR. Seen here are 100,000 to 150,000 clones, more than 65% observed once, and the top ten hold about 2.7%. This TCR came from a woman in her sixties in good health and CMV-seropositive. The source material was PBMCs. The chain has TRBV4-2 and TRBJ1-1; D ambiguous. DNA of the CDR3: TGTGCCAGCAGCCAGAGCTCGGGGAACACTGAAGCTTTCTTT. Amino acids: CASSQSSGNTEAFF.